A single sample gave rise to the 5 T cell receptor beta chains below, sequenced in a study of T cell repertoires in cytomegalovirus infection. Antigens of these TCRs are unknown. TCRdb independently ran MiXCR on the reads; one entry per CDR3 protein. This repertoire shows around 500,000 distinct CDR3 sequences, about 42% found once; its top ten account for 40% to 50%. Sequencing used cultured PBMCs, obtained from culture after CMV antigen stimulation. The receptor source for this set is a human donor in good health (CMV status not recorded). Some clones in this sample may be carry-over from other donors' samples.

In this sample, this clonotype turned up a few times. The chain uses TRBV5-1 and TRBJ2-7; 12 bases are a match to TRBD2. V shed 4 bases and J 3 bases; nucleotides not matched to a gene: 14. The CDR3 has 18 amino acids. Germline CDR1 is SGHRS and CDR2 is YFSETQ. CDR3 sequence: CASSLGLAGATRLYEQYF. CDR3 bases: TGCGCCAGCAGCCTGGGACTAGCGGGTGCAACCCGTCTCTACGAGCAGTACTTC.

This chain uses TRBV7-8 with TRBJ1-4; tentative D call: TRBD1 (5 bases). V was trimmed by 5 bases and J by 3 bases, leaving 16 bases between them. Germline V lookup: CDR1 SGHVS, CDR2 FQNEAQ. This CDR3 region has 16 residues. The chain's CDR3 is CASSPLWGVANEKLFF. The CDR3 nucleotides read TGTGCCAGCAGCCCTCTGTGGGGGGTGGCTAATGAAAAACTGTTTTTT.

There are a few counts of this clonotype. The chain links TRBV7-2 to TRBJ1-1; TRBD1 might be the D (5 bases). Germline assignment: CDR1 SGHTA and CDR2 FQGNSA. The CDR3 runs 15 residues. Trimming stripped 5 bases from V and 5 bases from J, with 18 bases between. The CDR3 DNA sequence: TGTGCCAGCAGCCGCTCGGGCCAGGGAGGGACTGAAGCTTTCTTT. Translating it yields CASSRSGQGGTEAFF. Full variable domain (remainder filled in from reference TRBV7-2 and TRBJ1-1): GAGVSQSPSNKVTEKGKDVELRCDPISGHTALYWYRQSLGQGLEFLIYFQGNSAPDKSGLPSDRFSAERTGGSVSTLTIQRTQQEDSAVYLCASSRSGQGGTEAFFGQGTRLTVV.

In DNA form, the CDR3 reads TGTGCCAGCAGTGGATCGGGACTAGCGGGATCCGGGGAGCTGTTTTTT. It specifies CASSGSGLAGSGELFF. The chain carries TRBV2 and TRBJ2-2; 13 nucleotides align to TRBD2. With 4 bases clipped from V and 6 bases from J, the junction kept 5 bases outside the gene matches. The germline V gene has CDR1 SNHLY and CDR2 FYNNEI. This CDR3 is built from 16 residues.

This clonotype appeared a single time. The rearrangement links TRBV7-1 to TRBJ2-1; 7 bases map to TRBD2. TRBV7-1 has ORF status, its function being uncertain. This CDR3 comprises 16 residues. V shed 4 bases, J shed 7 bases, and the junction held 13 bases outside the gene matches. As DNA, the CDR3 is TGTGCCAGCAGCTACACCGGCGGGAGCGACGCGAATGAGCAGTTCTTC. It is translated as CASSYTGGSDANEQFF.